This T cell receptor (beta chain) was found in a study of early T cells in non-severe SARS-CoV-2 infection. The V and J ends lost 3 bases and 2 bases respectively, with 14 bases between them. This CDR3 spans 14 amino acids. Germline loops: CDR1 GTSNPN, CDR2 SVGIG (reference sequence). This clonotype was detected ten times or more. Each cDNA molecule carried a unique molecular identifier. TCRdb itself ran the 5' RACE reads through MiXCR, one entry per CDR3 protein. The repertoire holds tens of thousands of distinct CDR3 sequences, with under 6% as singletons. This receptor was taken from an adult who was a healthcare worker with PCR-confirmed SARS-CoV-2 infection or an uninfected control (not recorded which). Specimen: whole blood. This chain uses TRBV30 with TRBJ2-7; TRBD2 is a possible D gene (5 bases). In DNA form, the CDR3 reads TGTGCCTGGAGATTCGAGATTAGCGCCTACGAGCAGTACTTC. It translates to CAWRFEISAYEQYF.